This TCR beta chain was retrieved from a study of T cells in Graves' hyperthyroidism and ophthalmopathy. Regions amplified from RNA transcripts were the TCR beta CDR3 regions. Initially, a first-round RT-PCR of the TCR CDR3 employed the HTBI primer set. TCRdb re-derived calls from the multiplex PCR reads in MiXCR, one entry per CDR3 protein. The profile shows 250,000 or so distinct CDR3 sequences, 14% to 15% of them singletons. This clonotype was seen at least ten times. J gave up 1 base and V 4 bases, and 18 bases lay outside the gene matches. The CDR3 has 20 amino acids. CDR1 is LGHDT and CDR2 is YNNKEL in the germline V gene (reference sequence).

This TCR came from a woman between 40 and 50 years old with Graves' hyperthyroidism that later progressed to Graves' ophthalmopathy. The chain is built from TRBV3-1 and TRBJ2-2; 7 nucleotides match TRBD2. The sequenced material came from blood. The CDR3 DNA follows: TGTGCCAGCAGCCCCGTATCCGGGAGGATTACCTTACAGAACACCGGGGAGCTGTTTTTT. Translating gives CASSPVSGRITLQNTGELFF.